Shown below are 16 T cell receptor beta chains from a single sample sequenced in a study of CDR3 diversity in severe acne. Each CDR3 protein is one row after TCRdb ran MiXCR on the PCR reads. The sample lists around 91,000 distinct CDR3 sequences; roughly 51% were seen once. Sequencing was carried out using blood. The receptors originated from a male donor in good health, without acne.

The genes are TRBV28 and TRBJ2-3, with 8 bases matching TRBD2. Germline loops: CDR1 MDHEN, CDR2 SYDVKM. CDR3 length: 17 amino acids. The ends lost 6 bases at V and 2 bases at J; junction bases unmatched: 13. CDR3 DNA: TGTGCCAGCAGCCCCTATGTTATAGCGGGGTACACAGATACGCAGTATTTT. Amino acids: CASSPYVIAGYTDTQYF.

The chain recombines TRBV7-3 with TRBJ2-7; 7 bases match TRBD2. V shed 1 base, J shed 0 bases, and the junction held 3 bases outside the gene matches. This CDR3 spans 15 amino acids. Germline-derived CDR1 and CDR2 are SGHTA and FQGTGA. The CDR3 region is CASSLRASGSYEQYF. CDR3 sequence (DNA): TGTGCCAGCAGCTTAAGGGCTAGCGGCTCCTACGAGCAGTACTTC.

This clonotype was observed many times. As DNA, the CDR3 is TGTGCCAGCAGCTCCTCTACAGAGAACTCCTACAATGAGCAGTTCTTC. As protein: CASSSSTENSYNEQFF. The chain combines TRBV5-6 with TRBJ2-1; no clear D. This CDR3 is 16 amino acids long. CDR1 and CDR2 (germline): SGHDT, YYEEEE. Trimming stripped 3 bases from V and 0 bases from J, with 13 bases between. Looking up the rest from reference TRBV5-6 and TRBJ2-1 gives the full variable domain: DAGVTQSPTHLIKTRGQQVTLRCSPKSGHDTVSWYQQALGQGPQFIFQYYEEEERQRGNFPDRFSGHQFPNYSSELNVNALLLGDSALYLCASSSSTENSYNEQFFGPGTRLTVL.

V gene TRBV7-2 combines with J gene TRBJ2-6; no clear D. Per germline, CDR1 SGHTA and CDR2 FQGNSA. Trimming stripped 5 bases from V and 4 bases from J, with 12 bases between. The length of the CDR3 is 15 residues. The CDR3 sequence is CASSQVPSGANVLTF. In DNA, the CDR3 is TGTGCCAGCAGCCAAGTCCCCTCCGGGGCCAACGTCCTGACTTTC.

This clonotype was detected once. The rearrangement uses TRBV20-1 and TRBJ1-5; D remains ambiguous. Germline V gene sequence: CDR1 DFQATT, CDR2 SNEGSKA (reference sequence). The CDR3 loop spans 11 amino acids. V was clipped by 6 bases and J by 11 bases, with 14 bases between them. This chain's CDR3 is CSAQEQETQHF. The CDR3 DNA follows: TGCAGTGCCCAAGAACAAGAGACCCAGCATTTT.

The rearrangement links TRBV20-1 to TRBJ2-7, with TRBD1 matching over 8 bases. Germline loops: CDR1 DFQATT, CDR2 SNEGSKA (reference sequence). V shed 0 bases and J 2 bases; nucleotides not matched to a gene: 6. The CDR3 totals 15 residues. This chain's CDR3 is CSARDVQGATYEQYF. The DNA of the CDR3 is TGCAGTGCTAGAGATGTGCAGGGGGCAACCTACGAGCAGTACTTC.

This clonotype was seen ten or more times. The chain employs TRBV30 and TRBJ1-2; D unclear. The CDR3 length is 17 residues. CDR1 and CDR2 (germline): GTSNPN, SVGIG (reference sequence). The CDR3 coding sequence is TGTGCGCTGGACGGGCCTTCGACTGGGTTCCGAGGCTATGGCTACACCTTC. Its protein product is CALDGPSTGFRGYGYTF.

This chain's CDR3 is CASVGGTDTQYF. Here the CDR3 DNA reads TGTGCCAGCGTAGGGGGTACAGATACGCAGTATTTT. The chain carries TRBV2 and TRBJ2-3, with a weak D call TRBD1 (6 bases). The V gene's germline CDR1 is SNHLY and CDR2 FYNNEI. CDR3 size: 12 residues. With 8 bases removed from V and 3 bases from J, the gap between germline ends came to 9 bases.

The CDR3 bases are TGCATCAAGCTCAGGGAGGAGACCCAGTACTTC. Translated: CIKLREETQYF. The rearrangement links TRBV20-1 to TRBJ2-5; D may be TRBD1 or TRBD2 (5 bases each). The CDR3 covers 11 residues. The germline gives CDR1 DFQATT, CDR2 SNEGSKA (reference sequence).

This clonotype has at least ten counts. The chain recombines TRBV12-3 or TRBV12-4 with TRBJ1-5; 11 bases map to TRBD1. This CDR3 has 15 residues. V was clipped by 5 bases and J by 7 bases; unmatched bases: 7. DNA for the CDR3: TGTGCCAGCAGTATCGGACAGGGGGCCGGACAGCCCCAGCATTTT. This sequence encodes CASSIGQGAGQPQHF.

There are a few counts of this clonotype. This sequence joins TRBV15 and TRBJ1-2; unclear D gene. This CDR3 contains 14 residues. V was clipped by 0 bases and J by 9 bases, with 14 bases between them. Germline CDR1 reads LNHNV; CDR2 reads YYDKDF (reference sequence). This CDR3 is CATSRDSIGSRYTF. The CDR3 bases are TGTGCCACCAGCAGAGATTCGATAGGGAGTCGCTACACCTTC.

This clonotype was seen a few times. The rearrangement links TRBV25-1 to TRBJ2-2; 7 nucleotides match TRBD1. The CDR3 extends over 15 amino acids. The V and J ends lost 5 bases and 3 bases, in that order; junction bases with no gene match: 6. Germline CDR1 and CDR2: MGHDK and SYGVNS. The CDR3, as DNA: TGTGCCAGCAGTTCCCGGGACAGAGACACCGGGGAGCTGTTTTTT. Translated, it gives CASSSRDRDTGELFF. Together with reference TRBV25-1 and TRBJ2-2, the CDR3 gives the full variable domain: EADIYQTPRYLVIGTGKKITLECSQTMGHDKMYWYQQDPGMELHLIHYSYGVNSTEKGDLSSESTVSRIRTEHFPLTLESARPSHTSQYLCASSSRDRDTGELFFGEGSRLTVL.

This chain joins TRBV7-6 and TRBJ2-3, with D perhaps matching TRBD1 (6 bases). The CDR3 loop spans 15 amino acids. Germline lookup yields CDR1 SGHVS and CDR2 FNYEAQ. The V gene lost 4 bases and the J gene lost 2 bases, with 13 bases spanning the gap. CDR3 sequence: CASSSGTRHTDTQYF. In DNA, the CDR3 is TGTGCCAGCAGCTCAGGGACAAGGCACACAGATACGCAGTATTTT.

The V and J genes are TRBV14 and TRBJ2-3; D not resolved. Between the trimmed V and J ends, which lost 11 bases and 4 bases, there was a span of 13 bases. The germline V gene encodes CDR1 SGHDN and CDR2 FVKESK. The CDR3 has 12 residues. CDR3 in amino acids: CARSMAADTQYF. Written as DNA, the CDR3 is TGTGCCCGCTCTATGGCAGCAGATACGCAGTATTTT.

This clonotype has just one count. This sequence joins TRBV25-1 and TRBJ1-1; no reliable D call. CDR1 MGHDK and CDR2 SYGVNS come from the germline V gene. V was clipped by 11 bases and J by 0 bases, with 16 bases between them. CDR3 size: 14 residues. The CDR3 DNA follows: TGTGCCTGGAGTTCCCAGATCATGAACACTGAAGCTTTCTTT. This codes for CAWSSQIMNTEAFF.

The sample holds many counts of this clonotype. The CDR3, as DNA: TGCAGTGCTAAAGGGTCCGGAGAGCAGCCCCAGCATTTT. Encoded protein: CSAKGSGEQPQHF. The rearrangement uses TRBV20-1 and TRBJ1-5; D is unresolved. Trimming took off 4 bases at V and 7 bases at J, with 14 bases between the two ends. The length of the CDR3 is 13 residues. From germline, CDR1 is DFQATT and CDR2 SNEGSKA (reference sequence).